This T cell receptor beta chain was retrieved from a study of glioma-infiltrating T cells after dendritic cell vaccination. V lost 5 bases to trimming and J lost 7 bases; unmatched junction nucleotides: 13. CDR3 size: 15 residues. CDR1 ENHRY and CDR2 SYGVKD come from the germline V gene. Generated by immunoSEQ multiplex PCR, the TCRdb table keeps only in-frame clones and is missing some. The table has roughly 100,000 clones, roughly four fifths seen once. The sequence was obtained from a human donor with glioblastoma. V and J are TRBV10-3 and TRBJ1-2; 7 bases are shared with TRBD1. This specimen consisted of blood, obtained before dendritic cell vaccination. The CDR3 reads CAISLGGNRGSGYTF. The CDR3 nucleotides are TGTGCCATCAGTCTTGGGGGTAACAGGGGATCTGGCTACACCTTC.